This T cell receptor (beta chain) was observed in a study of T cell responses to AZD1222 COVID-19 vaccine. General observations from the study: Possibly, clonal diversity was underestimated; donors were largely white British and included more females.

Points on this clone: Antigen unknown.

The germline gives CDR1 SGHAT, CDR2 FQDESV (reference sequence). The CDR3 has 13 amino acids. Trimming stripped 5 bases from V and 5 bases from J, with 12 bases between. This table comes from immunoSEQ multiplex PCR, and its TCRdb copy is limited to in-frame clones, with some not included. In the table there are roughly 150,000 clones, 80% to 95% of which are singletons. The clonotype comes from an adult who received the AZD1222 COVID-19 vaccine. Sequenced material: peripheral blood, taken 28 days after the second AZD1222 dose. This chain links TRBV11-1 with TRBJ2-5; no clear D. DNA of the CDR3: TGTGCCAGCAGCGGGATAAGTGCCGAGACCCAGTACTTC. This codes for CASSGISAETQYF.